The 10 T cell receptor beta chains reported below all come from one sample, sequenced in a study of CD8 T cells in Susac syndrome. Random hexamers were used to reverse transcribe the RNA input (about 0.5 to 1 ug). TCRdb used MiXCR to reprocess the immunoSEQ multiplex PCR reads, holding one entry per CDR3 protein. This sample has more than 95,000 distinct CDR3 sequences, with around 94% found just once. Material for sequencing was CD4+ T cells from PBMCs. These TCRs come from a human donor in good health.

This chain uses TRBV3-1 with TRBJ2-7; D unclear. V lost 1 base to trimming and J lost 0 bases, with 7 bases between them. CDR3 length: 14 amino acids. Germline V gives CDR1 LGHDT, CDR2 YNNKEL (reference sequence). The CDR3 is CASSQVESSYEQYF. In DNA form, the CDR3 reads TGTGCCAGCAGCCAAGTGGAGAGCTCCTACGAGCAGTACTTC.

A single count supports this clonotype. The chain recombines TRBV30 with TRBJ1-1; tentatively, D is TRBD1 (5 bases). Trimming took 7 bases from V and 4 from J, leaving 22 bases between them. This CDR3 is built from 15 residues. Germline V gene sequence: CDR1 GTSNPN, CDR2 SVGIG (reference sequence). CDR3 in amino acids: CAYARDQGWGTEAFF. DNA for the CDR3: TGTGCCTACGCGAGGGATCAGGGCTGGGGCACTGAAGCTTTCTTT.

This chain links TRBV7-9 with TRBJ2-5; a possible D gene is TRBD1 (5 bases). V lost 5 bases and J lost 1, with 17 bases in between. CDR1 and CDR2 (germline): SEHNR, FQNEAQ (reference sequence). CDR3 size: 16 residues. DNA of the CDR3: TGTGCCAGCAGCCCCCGTGGGGCAGGGCGCCAAGAGACCCAGTACTTC. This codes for CASSPRGAGRQETQYF.

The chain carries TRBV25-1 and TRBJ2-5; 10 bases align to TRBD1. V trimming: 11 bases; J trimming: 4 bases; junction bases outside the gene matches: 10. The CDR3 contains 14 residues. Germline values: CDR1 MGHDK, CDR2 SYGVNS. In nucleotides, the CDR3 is TGTGCCTCGGGTGACCGGGACAGGGGAGAGACCCAGTACTTC. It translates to CASGDRDRGETQYF.

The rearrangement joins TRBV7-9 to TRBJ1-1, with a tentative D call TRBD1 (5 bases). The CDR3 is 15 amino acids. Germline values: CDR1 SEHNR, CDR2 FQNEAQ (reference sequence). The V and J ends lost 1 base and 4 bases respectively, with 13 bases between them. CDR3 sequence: CASSLVWEGTTEAFF. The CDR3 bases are TGTGCCAGCAGCTTAGTGTGGGAGGGGACCACTGAAGCTTTCTTT.

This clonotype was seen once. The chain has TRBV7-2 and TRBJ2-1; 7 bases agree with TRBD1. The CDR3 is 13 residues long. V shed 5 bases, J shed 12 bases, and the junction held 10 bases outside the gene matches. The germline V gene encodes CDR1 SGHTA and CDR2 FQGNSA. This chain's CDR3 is CASSPTGLGGQFF. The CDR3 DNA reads TGTGCCAGCAGCCCGACAGGGCTCGGAGGGCAGTTCTTC.

CDR3 coding DNA: TGTGCCAGCAGCCCCCGAGGGACTAGCGCGTACAATGAGCAGTTCTTC. It encodes CASSPRGTSAYNEQFF. This rearrangement joins TRBV9 to TRBJ2-1, with 10 bases identical to TRBD2. The CDR3 covers 16 residues. Germline trimming cut 4 bases from V and 4 bases from J; bases unmatched to any gene: 8. From germline, CDR1 is SGDLS and CDR2 YYNGEE.

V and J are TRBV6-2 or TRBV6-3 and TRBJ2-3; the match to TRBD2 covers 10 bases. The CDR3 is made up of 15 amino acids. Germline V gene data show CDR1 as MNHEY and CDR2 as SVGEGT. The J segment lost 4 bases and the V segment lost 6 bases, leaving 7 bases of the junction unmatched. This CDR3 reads CASRGPSGRADTQYF. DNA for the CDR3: TGTGCCAGCAGGGGACCTAGCGGGAGAGCAGATACGCAGTATTTT.

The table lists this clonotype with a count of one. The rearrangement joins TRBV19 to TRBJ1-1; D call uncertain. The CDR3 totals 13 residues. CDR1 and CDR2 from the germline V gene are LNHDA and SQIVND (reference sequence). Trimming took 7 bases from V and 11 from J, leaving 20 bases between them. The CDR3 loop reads CASTIHASLGAFF. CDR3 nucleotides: TGTGCCAGTACCATACACGCTTCTTTGGGGGCTTTCTTT.

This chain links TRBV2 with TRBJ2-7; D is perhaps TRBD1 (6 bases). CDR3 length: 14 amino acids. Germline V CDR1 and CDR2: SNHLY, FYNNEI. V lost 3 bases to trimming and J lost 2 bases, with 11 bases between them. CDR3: CASSEGHATYEQYF. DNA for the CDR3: TGTGCCAGCAGTGAGGGACACGCTACCTACGAGCAGTACTTC.